The clone carrying this T cell receptor beta chain was counted at least ten times. Antigen specificity is unknown. The source of the sample is a study of T cells in Graves' hyperthyroidism and ophthalmopathy. Notes on the study in general: Most expanded thyroid clonotypes above 0.001 also appeared in blood.

TCR beta CDR3 region amplification was performed from RNA transcripts. Initially, a first-round RT-PCR of the TCR CDR3 employed the HTBI primer set. TCRdb re-analysed the multiplex PCR reads in MiXCR, keeping a single row per CDR3 protein. The table lists 250,000 or so distinct CDR3 sequences, 15% to 20% of them singletons. Sequenced sample: blood. The receptor was isolated from a woman between 18 and 29 years old with Graves' ophthalmopathy.

CDR3 amino acids: CAISESASTEAFF. In DNA form, the CDR3 reads TGTGCCATCAGTGAGTCGGCCAGTACTGAAGCTTTCTTT. The chain has TRBV10-3 and TRBJ1-1; D ambiguous. The ends were cut back, 0 bases at V and 5 bases at J, with 7 bases in the middle. Germline CDR1 is ENHRY and CDR2 is SYGVKD. The length of the CDR3 is 13 residues.